Described below is a single T cell receptor (beta chain) sequence and its context. TCRdb keeps only in-frame clones here, not all; method: immunoSEQ multiplex PCR. The table has just under 65,000 clones, 65% to 80% seen once. This specimen comes from a study of blood T cell repertoires in COVID-19. Across the study: From the United States, Italy and Spain came samples of acute and convalescent COVID-19.

V gave up 4 bases and J gave up 2 bases, with 15 bases separating them. The CDR3 extends over 15 amino acids. Per the germline V gene, CDR1 is SGHRS and CDR2 is YFSETQ. This clonotype was obtained from a human donor in a cohort sampled during active COVID-19. This rearrangement joins TRBV5-1 to TRBJ1-2, with D maybe TRBD1 (6 bases). Sequenced sample: peripheral blood. Here the CDR3 reads CASSAGNTGNYGYTF. Written as DNA, the CDR3 is TGCGCCAGCAGCGCTGGAAATACAGGGAACTATGGCTACACCTTC.